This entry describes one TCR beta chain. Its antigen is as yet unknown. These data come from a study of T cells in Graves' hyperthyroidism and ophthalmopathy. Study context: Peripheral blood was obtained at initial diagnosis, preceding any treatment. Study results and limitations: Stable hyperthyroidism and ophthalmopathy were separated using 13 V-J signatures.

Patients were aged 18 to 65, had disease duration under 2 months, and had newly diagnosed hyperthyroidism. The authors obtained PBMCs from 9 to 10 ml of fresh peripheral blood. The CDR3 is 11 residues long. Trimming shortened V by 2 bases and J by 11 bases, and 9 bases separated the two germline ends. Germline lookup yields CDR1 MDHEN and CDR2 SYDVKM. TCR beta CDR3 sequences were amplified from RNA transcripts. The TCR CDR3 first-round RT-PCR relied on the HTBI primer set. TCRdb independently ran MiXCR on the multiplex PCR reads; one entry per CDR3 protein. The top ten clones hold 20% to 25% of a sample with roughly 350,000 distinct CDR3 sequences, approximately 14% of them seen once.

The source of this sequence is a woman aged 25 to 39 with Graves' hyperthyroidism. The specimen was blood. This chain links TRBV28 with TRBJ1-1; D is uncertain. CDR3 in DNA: TGTGCCAGCAGTTTAGAGGCAAGGGCTTTCTTT. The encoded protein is CASSLEARAFF.